This TCR beta chain was obtained from a study of T cell clonality in common variable immunodeficiency (dated by TCRdb to 2015 to 2017). This clone was observed many times. Its antigen has not been determined. The read ends 3 residues early relative to the CDR3; the germline J gene fills the gap. Most CVID patients and most healthy controls were of Caucasian heritage. From each donor, about 4.5 to 9 ml of heparinized peripheral whole blood was collected. Genomic DNA from adults with common variable immune deficiency (CVID) and from healthy adult controls was the source for sequencing TCRbeta CDR3 repertoires. There were 22 healthy adult volunteers in the control group (about 12 female and ten or so male), ranging in age from roughly 23 to 75 years, with a mean age of nearly 35. Diluted blood was density-centrifuged over Hypaque 1077 or Ficoll-Paque to isolate peripheral blood mononuclear cells. Genomic DNA was obtained from unsorted mononuclear cells using either Qiagen column purification or a centrifugation-based method.

The CDR3, cysteine through phenylalanine, is 14 amino acids long. Shown are 33 bases from within the CDR3, in frame from base 1. CDR1 and CDR2 were assigned from the germline V gene as SNHLY and FYNNEI. After removal of 7 bases from V and 5 bases from J, the junction retains 10 bases not matched to a gene. Summary of the overall study and its limitations: Fewer deletions and N-nucleotide insertions were reportedly observed in CVID TCRbeta sequences, and highly modified clones with 13 or more V deletions were reportedly absent from CVID TCRbeta sequences. Even though DNA input was equal, the average per sample came to 65,000 to 85,000 unique sequences for controls compared with roughly 30,000 for CVID samples. According to the authors, finding the cause of the higher clonality in CVID would require sequencing the repertoires of T cell subpopulations. TCRbeta clonality was higher in CVID subjects than in healthy controls (t-test p = 0.018), and the increase was most characteristic of about a third of subjects. Patient heterogeneity within the CVID cohort put limits on correlating repertoire features with clinical complications. Healthy controls shared more TCRbeta clones with each other than CVID subjects shared among themselves (p < 0.0001).

For sequencing, equivalent amounts of genomic DNA were input from CVID and control samples. For every sample, a 60 bp segment covering the rearranged TCRbeta CDR3 region was amplified and then sequenced. TCRbeta amplification used the immunoSEQ assay, a bias-corrected multiplex PCR with high-throughput sequencing. In the source study's methods: Every unique nucleotide sequence was considered a clone and was annotated with V, D and J genes, copy number and frequency. Sequences were labeled productive if in frame, and non-productive if out of frame or containing stop codons. As previously described, Shannon's entropy was used to calculate clonality. The predicted amino acid sequences of productive clones were used to derive mean CDR3 Kyte-Doolittle hydropathy. Scaled V gene usage was hierarchically clustered using Manhattan distance and complete linkage with the R hclust function. Sharing of clones by CDR3 amino acid sequence was evaluated through resampling of 12 repertoires per group over 100 rounds. The repertoires were searched for about 70 published EBV-specific and 200 to 300 published CMV-specific TCRbeta sequences. Analysis left out a couple of CVID samples that produced under 10,000 sequences, so roughly 45 CVID repertoires remained. The table comes from immuneACCESS by way of TCRdb, which keeps in-frame sequences with V and J called. Part of the clones is missing from these tables; in studies checked, under half for an unresolved V gene and the rest for unknown reasons. That table is the source of V, J and clone size, and D and trimming were worked out from the DNA. For this sample, approximately 37,000 clones appear and none is a singleton. The top ten constitute roughly 8.9% of the sample.

Recombination joined TRBV2 with TRBJ1-1; the central 7 bases match TRBD1. This clonotype originated in a person aged 18 to 75 in good health. The specimen sequenced was peripheral blood mononuclear cells. The CDR3 DNA, read in part, is TGTGCCAGCACACCCAGGGGGATCCGAACTGAA. Its amino acids are CASTPRGIRTE. The whole CDR3 protein reads CASTPRGIRTEAFF.